These 18 T cell receptor beta chains originate from one sample sequenced in a study of T cell responses to AZD1222 COVID-19 vaccine. This table comes from immunoSEQ multiplex PCR, and its TCRdb copy is limited to in-frame clones, with some not included. The sample has 150,000 or so clones, approximately 91% seen once; the top ten hold roughly 1.2%. The sample here was peripheral blood, taken 28 days after the second AZD1222 dose. All receptors derive from an adult who received the AZD1222 COVID-19 vaccine.

This chain connects TRBV11-2 to TRBJ1-2; weak D call: TRBD1 (6 bases). V lost 1 base and J 0 bases, leaving 12 bases between the germline ends. The CDR3 consists of 16 residues. The germline V gene has CDR1 SGHAT and CDR2 FQNNGV. CDR3 region: CASSLGQEFANYGYTF. DNA for the CDR3: TGTGCCAGCAGCTTAGGACAGGAATTCGCTAACTATGGCTACACCTTC.

The V gene is TRBV18, the J gene TRBJ2-2; D is perhaps TRBD1 (5 bases). Germline CDR1 reads KGHSH; CDR2 reads LQKENI. The CDR3 runs to 16 residues. V lost 4 bases and J 2 bases, leaving 14 bases between the germline ends. The CDR3 nucleotides are TGTGCCAGCTCACGCACCCTCGACAGAAACACCGGGGAGCTGTTTTTT. This sequence encodes CASSRTLDRNTGELFF.

V usage is TRBV5-6 and J usage is TRBJ1-4; 7 positions agree with TRBD1. Losses at the gene ends were 4 bases for V and 1 base for J; bases not matched to a gene: 13. This CDR3 is 18 amino acids long. Germline CDR1 is SGHDT and CDR2 is YYEEEE. CDR3 DNA: TGTGCCAGCAGCCGGAGGGCAGGGGGAATTGGAACTAATGAAAAACTGTTTTTT. Protein product: CASSRRAGGIGTNEKLFF. Supplemented by reference TRBV5-6 and TRBJ1-4, the full variable domain reads DAGVTQSPTHLIKTRGQQVTLRCSPKSGHDTVSWYQQALGQGPQFIFQYYEEEERQRGNFPDRFSGHQFPNYSSELNVNALLLGDSALYLCASSRRAGGIGTNEKLFFGSGTQLSVL.

The genes are TRBV19 and TRBJ1-6; no reliable D call. The germline V gene encodes CDR1 LNHDA and CDR2 SQIVND (reference sequence). The CDR3 has 13 amino acids. V was clipped by 7 bases and J by 3 bases, with 7 bases between them. The CDR3: CASTGDYNSPLHF. CDR3 DNA sequence: TGTGCCAGTACCGGGGACTATAATTCACCCCTCCACTTT.

The rearrangement links TRBV11-2 to TRBJ2-5; a weak D match, TRBD1 (5 bases). This CDR3 has 14 residues. Deletions cut 5 bases from V and 5 bases from J, with 15 bases between. Germline CDR1 reads SGHAT; CDR2 reads FQNNGV. As DNA, the CDR3 is TGTGCCAGCAGCGCGTCAGGGTCAGGGGAGACCCAGTACTTC. Encoded protein: CASSASGSGETQYF.

The J gene is TRBJ1-4, the V gene TRBV25-1, with D tentatively TRBD1 (6 bases). The germline V and J ends were trimmed by 5 bases and 1 base, with 11 bases remaining between them. The CDR3 loop spans 15 amino acids. Germline CDR1 reads MGHDK; CDR2 reads SYGVNS. In DNA form, the CDR3 reads TGTGCCAGCAGTCGTTGGACAGAAACTAATGAAAAACTGTTTTTT. This encodes CASSRWTETNEKLFF.

The genes are TRBV20-1 and TRBJ2-7; 11 bases are shared with TRBD2. CDR1 and CDR2 from the germline V gene are DFQATT and SNEGSKA (reference sequence). V gave up 3 bases and J gave up 5 bases; unmatched junction bases: 6. The CDR3 sequence is 14 residues long. In nucleotides, the CDR3 is TGCAGTGCTAGTTCTCGACTAGCGGGGCACGAGCAGTACTTC. Protein sequence: CSASSRLAGHEQYF.

The genes are TRBV29-1 and TRBJ1-2; possibly TRBD1 for D (5 bases). Germline V CDR1 and CDR2: SQVTM, ANQGSEA. The CDR3 has 11 residues. This CDR3 reads CTIQGAYGYTF. CDR3 DNA sequence: TGCACCATCCAAGGGGCCTATGGCTACACCTTC.

The rearrangement joins TRBV9 to TRBJ2-4; D is perhaps TRBD1 or TRBD2 (6 bases each). The length of the CDR3 is 15 residues. The V and J ends lost 0 bases and 6 bases respectively, with 13 bases between them. Germline CDR1 SGDLS, CDR2 YYNGEE. CDR3: CASSVALEGVNIQYF. In nucleotides, the CDR3 is TGTGCCAGCAGCGTAGCGTTGGAGGGGGTAAACATTCAGTACTTC.

The CDR3 protein is CASSSTGAAEAFF. Written as DNA, the CDR3 is TGTGCCAGCAGTTCGACAGGGGCGGCTGAAGCTTTCTTT. V and J are TRBV7-3 and TRBJ1-1; 8 bases agree with TRBD1. The CDR3 runs to 13 residues. Germline V gene data show CDR1 as SGHTA and CDR2 as FQGTGA. V lost 6 bases, J lost 6 bases, and 6 bases stayed unmatched.

The chain couples TRBV3-1 (or the pseudogene TRBV3-2) to TRBJ1-3; 7 bases match TRBD1. Per germline, CDR1 LGHDT and CDR2 YNNKEL (reference sequence). The CDR3 contains 17 residues. V shed 5 bases and J 4 bases; nucleotides not matched to a gene: 14. CDR3 coding DNA: TGTGCCAGCAGCTCAATTGATAGGGGGCTAGGAGGAAACACCATATATTTT. Protein: CASSSIDRGLGGNTIYF.

The chain uses TRBV7-2 and TRBJ1-2, with 7 bases aligning to TRBD1. Germline trimming cut 5 bases from V and 5 bases from J; bases unmatched to any gene: 14. This CDR3 contains 16 residues. Germline CDR1 is SGHTA and CDR2 is FQGNSA. The CDR3 DNA is TGTGCCAGCAGCCTGGAGGGGGCTCCTCCCATATATGGCTACACCTTC. Its protein product is CASSLEGAPPIYGYTF.

The chain combines TRBV5-4 with TRBJ2-2, with 12 bases aligning to TRBD2. J gave up 5 bases and V 4 bases, and 6 bases lay outside the gene matches. This CDR3 has 16 amino acids. Germline values: CDR1 SGHNT, CDR2 YYREEE (reference sequence). CDR3 residues: CASSATSGGLTGELFF. CDR3 sequence (DNA): TGTGCCAGCAGCGCTACTAGCGGGGGGCTGACCGGGGAGCTGTTTTTT.

The chain employs TRBV28 and TRBJ2-5, with D possibly being TRBD1 or TRBD2 (5 bases each). The CDR3 runs 14 residues. Germline V gene lookup returns CDR1 MDHEN and CDR2 SYDVKM. The V and J ends lost 6 bases and 4 bases respectively, with 15 bases between them. Here the CDR3 reads CASSRSGTIETQYF. CDR3 nucleotide sequence: TGTGCCAGCAGCCGTTCCGGGACCATAGAGACCCAGTACTTC.

V gene TRBV5-6 combines with J gene TRBJ1-1; TRBD1 is a possible D gene (6 bases). The germline V gene has CDR1 SGHDT and CDR2 YYEEEE. The CDR3 is made up of 14 amino acids. Between the trimmed V and J ends, which lost 2 bases and 2 bases, there was a span of 10 bases. The CDR3 sequence: CASSFGGRNTEAFF. The CDR3 nucleotides are TGTGCCAGCAGCTTCGGGGGGCGTAACACTGAAGCTTTCTTT.

The chain recombines TRBV9 with TRBJ2-7, with unresolved D. This CDR3 is built from 13 residues. V dropped 0 bases and J dropped 6 bases, with 10 bases sitting between them. The germline CDR1 and CDR2 sequences are SGDLS and YYNGEE. Written as DNA, the CDR3 is TGTGCCAGCAGCGTAGATGGGAAGCTCGAGCAGTACTTC. Protein sequence: CASSVDGKLEQYF.

The gene calls are TRBV5-4 and TRBJ2-7; a possible D gene is TRBD1 (6 bases). Germline V gene data show CDR1 as SGHNT and CDR2 as YYREEE (reference sequence). The V gene lost 5 bases and the J gene lost 2 bases, with 17 bases spanning the gap. The CDR3 loop spans 15 amino acids. DNA of the CDR3: TGTGCCAGCAGTTTCGCCGGGACAAGAACCTACGAGCAGTACTTC. This codes for CASSFAGTRTYEQYF.

The chain links TRBV24-1 to TRBJ2-3, with D possibly being TRBD1 (6 bases). The CDR3 runs 16 residues. Germline V gene data show CDR1 as KGHDR and CDR2 as SFDVKD. The germline V and J ends were trimmed by 5 bases and 2 bases, with 16 bases remaining between them. The CDR3: CATSGGGHPPTDTQYF. The CDR3 region has the DNA TGTGCCACCAGTGGTGGGGGCCACCCCCCCACAGATACGCAGTATTTT.